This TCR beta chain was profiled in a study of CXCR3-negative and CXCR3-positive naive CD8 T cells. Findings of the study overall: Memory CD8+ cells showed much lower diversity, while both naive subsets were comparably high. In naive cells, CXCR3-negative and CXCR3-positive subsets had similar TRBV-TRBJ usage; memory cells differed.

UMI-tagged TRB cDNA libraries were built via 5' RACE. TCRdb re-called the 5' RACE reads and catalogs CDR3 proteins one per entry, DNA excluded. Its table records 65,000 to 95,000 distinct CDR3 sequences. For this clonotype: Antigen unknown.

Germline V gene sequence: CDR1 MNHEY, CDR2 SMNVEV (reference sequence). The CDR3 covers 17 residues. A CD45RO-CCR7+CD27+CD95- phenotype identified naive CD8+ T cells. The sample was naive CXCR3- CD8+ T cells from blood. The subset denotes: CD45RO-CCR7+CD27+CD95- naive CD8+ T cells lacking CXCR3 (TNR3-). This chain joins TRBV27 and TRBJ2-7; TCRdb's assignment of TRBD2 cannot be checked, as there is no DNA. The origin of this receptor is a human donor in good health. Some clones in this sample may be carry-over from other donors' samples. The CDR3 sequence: CASSLYVGLAGVYEQYF.